The sequence of this T cell receptor beta chain was determined in a study of blood T cells in healthy people across ages. Study observations and caveats: Naive T cell percentage showed a strong correlation with the diversity of TCR beta.

Samples each yielded at least 5.5 micrograms of total RNA. The authors ran a second PCR of about 6 to 12 cycles using a sample-barcoded 5' primer and a J-beta primer mix. Researchers report that a template-switch adaptor with 12 random nucleotides tagged each cDNA molecule. MiXCR, applied by TCRdb to the 5' RACE reads, yields one record per CDR3 protein. The table lists about 1.8 million distinct CDR3 sequences, about 49% of them singletons, with more than 2% in the top ten. In the case of this clonotype: The antigen is undetermined.

Sequencing was performed on blood. This TCR derives from a woman aged 40-49 years in good health.

CDR3 amino acids: CATGAGFYNEQFF. CDR3 nucleotides: TGTGCCACCGGGGCGGGTTTCTACAATGAGCAGTTCTTC. The chain recombines TRBV15 with TRBJ2-1, with D possibly being TRBD1 or TRBD2 (5 bases each). Per the germline V gene, CDR1 is LNHNV and CDR2 is YYDKDF (reference sequence). This CDR3 has 13 amino acids. V lost 8 bases to trimming and J lost 3 bases, with 11 bases between them. The full variable domain, with the rest looked up from reference TRBV15 and TRBJ2-1, is DAMVIQNPRYQVTQFGKPVTLSCSQTLNHNVMYWYQQKSSQAPKLLFHYYDKDFNNEADTPDNFQSRRPNTSFCFLDIRSPGLGDTAMYLCATGAGFYNEQFFGPGTRLTVL.